These T cell receptor beta chains were read from a single sample in a study of cytomegalovirus exposure and HLA in healthy donors. Clones were read by immunoSEQ multiplex PCR, and TCRdb kept only the in-frame ones, dropping some. In the table there are fewer than 200,000 clones, approximately 70% of which are singletons. The sequencing sample was made of PBMCs. These receptors came from a woman aged 40 to 50 in good health and CMV-seropositive. The CDR3 runs from the conserved cysteine through the conserved F or W. A D gene is named only where the DNA matches it firmly. Size tells how often a clone was seen (once, few, many) or the class of an expanded clone, and some rows leave it out.

V gene	D gene	J gene	clone size	CDR3 protein	CDR3 DNA
TRBV27	TRBD2	TRBJ2-7	.	CASSLRLAGSYEQYF	TGTGCCAGCAGTTTAAGACTAGCGGGCTCCTACGAGCAGTACTTC
TRBV19	TRBD1	TRBJ2-7	once	CASSIGTGGFNEQYF	TGTGCCAGTAGTATTGGGACAGGGGGTTTCAACGAGCAGTACTTC
TRBV5-4	.	TRBJ1-1	few	CASSFGREAFF	TGTGCCAGCAGCTTCGGGAGAGAAGCTTTCTTT
TRBV19	TRBD1	TRBJ1-2	.	CAAGRDRVSLGYTF	TGTGCCGCTGGTCGGGACAGGGTGTCGCTTGGCTACACCTTC
TRBV5-5	TRBD2	TRBJ2-5	.	CASSPQRGGVWETQYF	TGTGCCAGCAGCCCTCAGCGGGGGGGCGTTTGGGAGACCCAGTACTTC
TRBV5-4	.	TRBJ2-1	.	CASSLGPGQRYNEQFF	TGTGCCAGCAGCTTGGGGCCGGGTCAGCGGTACAATGAGCAGTTCTTC
TRBV5-8	TRBD2	TRBJ2-4	.	CASSSRLAGGGNIQYF	TGTGCCAGCAGCTCCCGACTAGCGGGAGGGGGGAACATTCAGTACTTC
TRBV4-1	TRBD1	TRBJ1-4	.	CASSPFTQGETNEKLFF	TGCGCCAGCAGCCCGTTTACGCAGGGGGAAACTAATGAAAAACTGTTTTTT
TRBV9	.	TRBJ2-2	.	CASSVATMTGELFF	TGTGCCAGCAGCGTAGCTACGATGACCGGGGAGCTGTTTTTT
TRBV4-3	.	TRBJ2-7	.	CASSQGFGGGLYEQYF	TGCGCCAGCAGCCAAGGATTTGGGGGCGGACTCTACGAGCAGTACTTC
TRBV14	TRBD1	TRBJ1-2	.	CASSSSEGAQGYTF	TGTGCCAGCAGCTCCTCCGAGGGGGCGCAGGGCTACACCTTC
TRBV28	TRBD2	TRBJ2-7	few	CASSLGTSAYYEQYF	TGTGCCAGCAGTTTAGGGACTAGCGCCTACTACGAGCAGTACTTC
TRBV2	.	TRBJ2-1	.	CASSLLGQNKTNNEQFF	TGTGCCAGCAGCCTCCTTGGACAGAACAAGACTAACAATGAGCAGTTCTTC
TRBV7-3	.	TRBJ2-2	.	CASRLNAGTHTGELFF	TGTGCCAGCAGGTTAAACGCGGGGACTCACACCGGGGAGCTGTTTTTT
TRBV7-6	TRBD1	TRBJ2-5	.	CASSEGGTGGTQYF	TGTGCCAGCAGCGAGGGGGGGACAGGGGGGACCCAGTACTTC
TRBV6-5	TRBD1	TRBJ1-5	.	CASSQGASNQPQHF	TGTGCCAGCAGTCAGGGGGCAAGCAATCAGCCCCAGCATTTT
TRBV5-4	.	TRBJ2-1	.	CASSWGGGGSYNEQFF	TGTGCCAGCAGCTGGGGGGGCGGGGGCTCCTACAATGAGCAGTTCTTC
TRBV4-2	TRBD1	TRBJ2-6	.	CASSQDSSGTGAQGANVLTF	TGTGCCAGCAGCCAAGATTCTTCCGGGACAGGGGCGCAAGGGGCCAACGTCCTGACTTTC
TRBV28	.	TRBJ1-2	.	CASSLLQDLYGYTF	TGTGCCAGCAGTTTATTACAGGATCTCTATGGCTACACCTTC
TRBV14	.	TRBJ1-1	.	CASSHSTEAFF	TGTGCCAGCAGCCACAGCACTGAAGCTTTCTTT
TRBV28	.	TRBJ1-5	.	CASSPGQPQNF	TGTGCCAGCAGCCCGGGTCAGCCCCAGAATTTT
TRBV29-1	TRBD1	TRBJ2-7	.	CSPEDRGPGAYEQYF	TGCAGCCCTGAGGACAGGGGCCCGGGGGCCTACGAGCAGTACTTC
TRBV9	TRBD2	TRBJ2-1	.	CASSTPAGPLAGGSYNEQFF	TGTGCCAGCAGCACCCCGGCAGGGCCACTAGCGGGAGGGTCCTACAATGAGCAGTTCTTC
TRBV5-1	.	TRBJ1-4	.	CASSLGQLNEKLFF	TGCGCCAGCAGCTTGGGACAGCTTAATGAAAAACTGTTTTTT
TRBV7-2	.	TRBJ2-5	.	CASSLVRETQYF	TGTGCCAGCAGCTTAGTTCGGGAGACCCAGTACTTC
TRBV27	.	TRBJ1-2	.	CASSFVSGNLGYGYTF	TGTGCCAGCAGTTTTGTTTCAGGGAACCTAGGATATGGCTACACCTTC
TRBV5-4	.	TRBJ1-1	.	CASSRGDTEAFF	TGTGCCAGCAGCCGGGGGGACACTGAAGCTTTCTTT
TRBV6-5	TRBD1	TRBJ2-7	few	CASSYSLGQGSYEQYF	TGTGCCAGCAGTTACTCACTAGGACAGGGAAGCTACGAGCAGTACTTC
TRBV7-3	.	TRBJ2-3	.	CASSSTGGRRGRAADTQYF	TGTGCCAGCAGCTCGACAGGGGGGAGACGCGGGAGGGCCGCAGATACGCAGTATTTT
TRBV11-2	.	TRBJ2-7	once	CASSSTGTEQYF	TGTGCCAGCAGCTCCACAGGGACCGAGCAGTACTTC
TRBV6-5	.	TRBJ1-6	.	CASSRENSPLHF	TGTGCCAGCAGCAGGGAAAATTCACCCCTCCACTTT
TRBV19	TRBD1	TRBJ1-2	.	CASMQGGDGYTF	TGTGCCAGTATGCAGGGGGGCGATGGCTACACCTTC
TRBV19	TRBD1	TRBJ2-7	.	CASSISGGVSVYEQYF	TGTGCCAGTAGTATATCAGGGGGAGTTAGCGTTTACGAGCAGTACTTC
TRBV27	TRBD1	TRBJ2-5	.	CASSLHGTGLTQYF	TGTGCCAGCAGTTTACATGGGACAGGTCTGACCCAGTACTTC
TRBV27	.	TRBJ1-1	few	CASSLSGAGEAFF	TGTGCCAGCAGTTTATCAGGGGCTGGGGAAGCTTTCTTT
TRBV28	.	TRBJ1-4	.	CASSLLWGRGEKLFF	TGTGCCAGCAGTCTACTTTGGGGGCGTGGTGAAAAACTGTTTTTT
TRBV4-3	TRBD1	TRBJ1-2	.	CASSARTGMFEGYPF	TGCGCCAGCAGCGCCCGGACAGGGATGTTCGAGGGCTACCCCTTC
TRBV27	TRBD2	TRBJ2-7	.	CASTSEAGGAEEQYF	TGTGCCAGCACCTCGGAGGCGGGAGGCGCGGAAGAGCAGTACTTC
TRBV9	.	TRBJ1-1	.	CASSVGGHLNTEAFF	TGTGCCAGCAGCGTAGGTGGACACCTGAACACTGAAGCTTTCTTT
TRBV7-9	TRBD2	TRBJ2-1	.	CASSSSLSGRASNEQFF	TGTGCCAGCAGCTCTAGCCTTTCCGGGAGGGCCTCCAATGAGCAGTTCTTC
TRBV11-1	TRBD1	TRBJ2-7	once	CASSLRDRALREQYF	TGTGCCAGCAGCCTCCGGGACAGAGCACTACGGGAGCAGTACTTC
TRBV5-1	.	TRBJ1-6	.	CASSLSGQGNSPLHF	TGCGCCAGCAGCTTGTCTGGGCAGGGCAATTCACCCCTCCACTTT
TRBV6-6	TRBD1	TRBJ2-2	.	CASILQGAGTGELFF	TGTGCCAGCATCCTACAGGGGGCGGGGACCGGGGAGCTGTTTTTT
TRBV19	.	TRBJ1-4	once	CASSPDSSEKLFF	TGTGCCAGTAGCCCGGACAGCTCAGAAAAACTGTTTTTT
TRBV5-5	TRBD1	TRBJ1-1	few	CASSFQEQGVGTEAFF	TGTGCCAGCAGCTTCCAAGAACAGGGGGTGGGCACTGAAGCTTTCTTT
TRBV7-2	.	TRBJ1-2	few	CASNRLGEGFYGYTF	TGTGCCAGCAACCGGCTCGGGGAGGGGTTCTATGGCTACACCTTC
TRBV6-1	TRBD1	TRBJ1-1	.	CASNPTGASKSEAFF	TGTGCCAGCAACCCCACAGGGGCGAGTAAGTCTGAAGCTTTCTTT
TRBV10-3	TRBD2	TRBJ2-1	.	CAISVPPGLAGGHSEQFF	TGTGCCATCAGTGTCCCACCAGGACTAGCGGGAGGCCATTCTGAGCAGTTCTTC
TRBV5-1	.	TRBJ2-1	once	CASTISSYNEQFF	TGCGCCAGTACAATCAGCTCCTACAATGAGCAGTTCTTC
TRBV7-3	TRBD2	TRBJ2-1	once	CASSLTGGEFGNEQFF	TGTGCCAGCAGCTTAACCGGGGGGGAGTTCGGGAATGAGCAGTTCTTC